These 31 T cell receptor beta chains were sequenced from one sample in a study of blood T cell repertoires in COVID-19. Using immunoSEQ multiplex PCR, the repertoire was profiled, and TCRdb retains in-frame clones only, with some absent. The sample shows approximately 210,000 clones, more than 70% of them seen only once. The sequenced sample was peripheral blood. Source of these receptors: a woman in her fifties or sixties with acute or convalescent COVID-19.

The CDR3 coding sequence is TGCGCCAGCAGCTTGGCCAGTACTAGCGGAGGCACAGATACGCAGTATTTT. Translation gives CASSLASTSGGTDTQYF. The chain carries TRBV5-1 and TRBJ2-3, with TRBD2 matching 8 bases. There are 17 residues in the CDR3. The germline gives CDR1 SGHRS, CDR2 YFSETQ. V lost 0 bases, J lost 1 base, and 7 bases stayed unmatched.

The chain recombines TRBV6-1 with TRBJ2-3, with 10 positions matching TRBD2. With 3 bases clipped from V and 5 bases from J, the junction kept 17 bases outside the gene matches. CDR1 is MNHNS, CDR2 SASEGT, per germline. The CDR3 has 19 amino acids. Here the CDR3 DNA reads TGTGCCAGCAGTGAGCGGGGTCTAGCGGGAGTTTTCGGAGTAGATACGCAGTATTTT. Translated: CASSERGLAGVFGVDTQYF.

V and J are TRBV5-1 and TRBJ1-3; TRBD1 matches 8 bases. The CDR3 contains 14 residues. CDR1 is SGHRS, CDR2 YFSETQ, per germline. The J segment lost 4 bases and the V segment lost 6 bases, leaving 6 bases of the junction unmatched. The DNA of the CDR3 is TGCGCCAGCAAGTTGGGACAGGTCGGAAACACCATATATTTT. It specifies CASKLGQVGNTIYF.

This clone has a handful of counts. The chain employs TRBV19 and TRBJ2-1; TRBD2 matches at 7 bases. This CDR3 has 16 residues. The V gene's germline CDR1 is LNHDA and CDR2 SQIVND (reference sequence). The trim removed 7 bases at V and 0 bases at J, leaving 9 bases unmatched. CDR3 loop: CASTPVWGGSYNEQFF. CDR3 coding DNA: TGTGCCAGTACCCCGGTATGGGGGGGCTCCTACAATGAGCAGTTCTTC. The variable domain in full, completed from reference TRBV19 and TRBJ2-1, reads DGGITQSPKYLFRKEGQNVTLSCEQNLNHDAMYWYRQDPGQGLRLIYYSQIVNDFQKGDIAEGYSVSREKKESFPLTVTSAQKNPTAFYLCASTPVWGGSYNEQFFGPGTRLTVL.

The chain recombines TRBV7-2 with TRBJ1-1; no clear D. This CDR3 is 14 amino acids long. CDR1 is SGHTA, CDR2 FQGNSA, per germline. V was clipped by 4 bases and J by 0 bases, with 9 bases between them. The CDR3 here is CASSSRYLNTEAFF. In DNA, the CDR3 is TGTGCCAGCAGCTCCAGGTACTTGAACACTGAAGCTTTCTTT.

The rearrangement links TRBV7-2 to TRBJ1-1; D is ambiguous. The CDR3 has 14 amino acids. Germline assignment: CDR1 SGHTA and CDR2 FQGNSA. V was pared by 2 bases and J by 10 bases, with 17 bases between. CDR3: CASSLFGQVIGAFF. The CDR3 region has the DNA TGTGCCAGCAGCTTATTTGGTCAGGTGATAGGAGCTTTCTTT.

The chain joins TRBV7-2 to TRBJ2-5; 12 bases are a match to TRBD2. The CDR3 sequence is 15 residues long. V shed 6 bases, J shed 5 bases, and the junction held 7 bases outside the gene matches. The germline gives CDR1 SGHTA, CDR2 FQGNSA. The CDR3 region has the DNA TGTGCCAGCAGTCCGACTAGCGGGAGCGGGGAGACCCAGTACTTC. This sequence encodes CASSPTSGSGETQYF.

The chain has TRBV6-5 and TRBJ1-4, with no clear D. The CDR3 is 15 amino acids. The ends were cut back, 6 bases at V and 3 bases at J, with 14 bases in the middle. The germline CDR1 and CDR2 sequences are MNHEY and SVGAGI. The CDR3 loop is CASSALGAANEKLFF. The CDR3 DNA sequence: TGTGCCAGCAGCGCCTTAGGTGCGGCTAATGAAAAACTGTTTTTT.

This chain joins TRBV5-1 and TRBJ2-2; 8 bases agree with TRBD2. CDR3 size: 17 residues. CDR1 and CDR2 from the germline V gene are SGHRS and YFSETQ. With V trimmed by 2 bases and J by 5 bases, 11 bases remained unmatched. The CDR3 nucleotides are TGCGCCAGCAGCTTTCTTCCGGGACTAGAAAAAACCGGGGAGCTGTTTTTT. Translating it yields CASSFLPGLEKTGELFF.

V is TRBV19 and J is TRBJ2-1; 8 bases line up with TRBD2. J was trimmed by 6 bases and V by 3 bases; bases with no gene match: 10. The germline CDR1 and CDR2 sequences are LNHDA and SQIVND (reference sequence). The CDR3 runs 16 residues. DNA for the CDR3: TGTGCCAGTAGTATGGGCACCCGCGGGAGGTCCAATGAGCAGTTCTTC. It codes for CASSMGTRGRSNEQFF.

The chain employs TRBV18 and TRBJ2-2, with a possible D match to TRBD2 (5 bases). Germline-derived CDR1 and CDR2 are KGHSH and LQKENI. The length of the CDR3 is 16 residues. The germline V and J ends were trimmed by 3 bases and 1 base, with 12 bases remaining between them. CDR3 sequence reads: CASSPDSLLNTGELFF. The CDR3 region has the DNA TGTGCCAGCTCACCGGACTCCCTTTTGAACACCGGGGAGCTGTTTTTT.

V is TRBV7-2 and J is TRBJ2-3, with 8 bases aligning to TRBD2. CDR1 SGHTA and CDR2 FQGNSA come from the germline V gene. After removal of 3 bases from V and 6 bases from J, the junction contained 11 bases not matched to a gene. CDR3 length: 16 amino acids. The CDR3 DNA is TGTGCCAGCAGCTTTAACGGGAGGGCCGGGTTTGATACGCAGTATTTT. Its protein product is CASSFNGRAGFDTQYF.

The V call is TRBV6-5, the J call TRBJ1-1; TRBD1 matches at 7 bases. Trimming removed 8 bases from V and 1 base from J; junction bases left unmatched: 1. CDR1 and CDR2 (germline): MNHEY, SVGAGI. This CDR3 comprises 12 residues. The CDR3 nucleotides read TGTGCCAGCCGGACAGGGAACACTGAAGCTTTCTTT. It specifies CASRTGNTEAFF.

The chain uses TRBV28 and TRBJ2-3; 9 bases fit TRBD2. This CDR3 is 16 amino acids long. The germline gives CDR1 MDHEN, CDR2 SYDVKM. The CDR3 spells CAASPGGRVGADTQYF. The CDR3 DNA is TGTGCTGCCTCCCCCGGCGGGAGGGTAGGGGCAGATACGCAGTATTTT.

The rearrangement uses TRBV19 and TRBJ1-1; 9 bases match TRBD1. There are 16 residues in the CDR3. The V segment lost 7 bases and the J segment 3 bases; nucleotides outside the gene matches: 12. Germline assignment: CDR1 LNHDA and CDR2 SQIVND (reference sequence). The CDR3 sequence: CASTRTGAEKYTEAFF. CDR3 DNA: TGTGCCAGTACCAGGACAGGGGCCGAGAAGTACACTGAAGCTTTCTTT. The variable domain in full, completed from reference TRBV19 and TRBJ1-1, reads DGGITQSPKYLFRKEGQNVTLSCEQNLNHDAMYWYRQDPGQGLRLIYYSQIVNDFQKGDIAEGYSVSREKKESFPLTVTSAQKNPTAFYLCASTRTGAEKYTEAFFGQGTRLTVV.

This clone appeared many times. The CDR3 DNA follows: TGTGCCAGCAGCCGAGGACAGGGGTGGGTGAACACTGAAGCTTTCTTT. This codes for CASSRGQGWVNTEAFF. This rearrangement joins TRBV28 to TRBJ1-1; 9 bases agree with TRBD1. The CDR3 loop spans 16 amino acids. The junction had 8 bases not matched to a gene; V was cut back by 6 bases and J by 0 bases. Germline V CDR1 and CDR2: MDHEN, SYDVKM.

The rearrangement uses TRBV15 and TRBJ2-6; D gene uncertain. From germline, CDR1 is LNHNV and CDR2 YYDKDF (reference sequence). V shed 1 base and J shed 0 bases, with 10 bases lying between them. CDR3 length: 17 residues. The CDR3, as DNA: TGTGCCACCAGCAGAGGTACAGACCACTCTGGGGCCAACGTCCTGACTTTC. Residues: CATSRGTDHSGANVLTF.

The CDR3 is CASSPVTGAYEQYF. The DNA for the CDR3 is TGCGCCAGCAGCCCCGTGACAGGGGCGTACGAGCAGTACTTC. The rearrangement joins TRBV5-1 to TRBJ2-7; TRBD1 aligns across 8 bases. The J segment lost 4 bases and the V segment lost 4 bases, leaving 7 bases of the junction unmatched. Germline CDR1 and CDR2: SGHRS and YFSETQ. The CDR3 has 14 residues.

The rearrangement links TRBV6-5 to TRBJ1-2; D unresolved. V was pared by 6 bases and J by 5 bases, with 16 bases between. CDR1 and CDR2 from the germline V gene are MNHEY and SVGAGI. The CDR3 sequence is 14 residues long. The CDR3 DNA follows: TGTGCCAGCAGGAAGAATACTAAAGAGTATGGCTACACCTTC. Protein sequence: CASRKNTKEYGYTF.

Concerning this clone: A junction boundary mismatches the germline segment, possibly from a read error. This chain joins TRBV2 and TRBJ2-1, with TRBD2 identical over 9 bases. Germline CDR1 reads SNHLY; CDR2 reads FYNNEI. The CDR3 extends over 15 amino acids. In nucleotides, the CDR3 is TGTGCCAGCAGCGAAGCGGGAGGTACATACAATGAGCAGTTCTTC. Translation: CASSEAGGTYNEQFF.

The V gene is TRBV5-1, the J gene TRBJ2-5; 8 bases match TRBD1. The junction had 9 bases not matched to a gene; V was cut back by 0 bases and J by 5 bases. This CDR3 has 16 residues. In germline, CDR1 is SGHRS, CDR2 YFSETQ. The CDR3 DNA is TGCGCCAGCAGCTTGGGAGCGGCAGGGGGCATGGAGACCCAGTACTTC. It specifies CASSLGAAGGMETQYF.

Only one count was recorded for this clone. The chain has TRBV11-2 and TRBJ1-1; 7 nucleotides match TRBD1. The germline V gene has CDR1 SGHAT and CDR2 FQNNGV. After removal of 5 bases from V and 5 bases from J, the junction contained 8 bases not matched to a gene. The CDR3 loop spans 14 amino acids. The CDR3 protein is CASSPQGGGTEAFF. CDR3 bases: TGTGCCAGCAGCCCTCAGGGGGGTGGAACTGAAGCTTTCTTT.

The chain links TRBV3-1 (or the pseudogene TRBV3-2) to TRBJ1-1; no firm D call. CDR1 is LGHDT, CDR2 YNNKEL, per germline (reference sequence). V was shortened by 5 bases and J by 5 bases, with 15 bases between the two germline ends. This CDR3 is built from 14 residues. The CDR3 DNA reads as TGTGCCAGCAGCTTTACCAACTCGGGTACTGAAGCTTTCTTT. Protein product: CASSFTNSGTEAFF.

V is TRBV5-4 and J is TRBJ2-3; 9 nucleotides align to TRBD1. Germline V CDR1 and CDR2: SGHNT, YYREEE (reference sequence). The CDR3 is made up of 18 amino acids. V lost 6 bases to trimming and J lost 1 base; unmatched junction nucleotides: 15. DNA for the CDR3: TGTGCCAGCAAAACAGACCTATACCGGGACAGGGGCACAGATACGCAGTATTTT. Translation: CASKTDLYRDRGTDTQYF.

The rearrangement uses TRBV3-1 (or the pseudogene TRBV3-2) and TRBJ2-2, with 7 bases matching TRBD2. This CDR3 contains 15 residues. The V and J ends lost 3 bases and 5 bases, in that order; junction bases with no gene match: 6. The germline V gene encodes CDR1 LGHDT and CDR2 YNNKEL (reference sequence). The CDR3 DNA follows: TGTGCCAGCAGCCAGTCCTATAGCGGGACCGGGGAGCTGTTTTTT. Amino acids: CASSQSYSGTGELFF.

The V call is TRBV7-9, the J call TRBJ1-5; no reliable D call. Germline CDR1 is SEHNR and CDR2 is FQNEAQ (reference sequence). CDR3 length equals 14 residues. V was shortened by 6 bases and J by 0 bases, with 9 bases between the two germline ends. DNA of the CDR3: TGTGCCAGCAGTTCTACCTCTAGCAATCAGCCCCAGCATTTT. This translates into CASSSTSSNQPQHF.

The V call is TRBV28, the J call TRBJ2-1, with D possibly TRBD2 on 5 matching bases. The V end lost 2 bases, the J end lost 6 bases, and 14 bases lay between the germline ends. The CDR3 loop spans 15 amino acids. Germline-derived CDR1 and CDR2 are MDHEN and SYDVKM. The CDR3 region is CASSLSTSVLNEQFF. The CDR3 nucleotides are TGTGCCAGCAGTTTAAGTACTAGTGTTCTCAATGAGCAGTTCTTC. Using reference TRBV28 and TRBJ2-1 for the parts outside the CDR3, the full variable domain is DVKVTQSSRYLVKRTGEKVFLECVQDMDHENMFWYRQDPGLGLRLIYFSYDVKMKEKGDIPEGYSVSREKKERFSLILESASTNQTSMYLCASSLSTSVLNEQFFGPGTRLTVL.

The rearrangement joins TRBV2 to TRBJ1-1, with 8 bases fitting TRBD1. The CDR3 runs to 13 residues. J gave up 4 bases and V 10 bases, and 8 bases lay outside the gene matches. Looked up from germline, CDR1 is SNHLY and CDR2 is FYNNEI. CDR3 region: CATEDRAGTEAFF. CDR3 nucleotide sequence: TGTGCCACCGAGGACAGGGCGGGCACTGAAGCTTTCTTT. Drawing the rest from reference TRBV2 and TRBJ1-1, the complete variable domain is EPEVTQTPSHQVTQMGQEVILRCVPISNHLYFYWYRQILGQKVEFLVSFYNNEISEKSEIFDDQFSVERPDGSNFTLKIRSTKLEDSAMYFCATEDRAGTEAFFGQGTRLTVV.

This sequence joins TRBV7-2 and TRBJ2-7, with 10 nucleotides matching TRBD2. The CDR3 runs to 17 residues. V dropped 6 bases and J dropped 2; count of bases not matched to a gene: 13. Looked up from germline, CDR1 is SGHTA and CDR2 is FQGNSA. DNA of the CDR3: TGTGCCAGCAGGACCGGGACTAGCGCCGTCTCTACCTACGAGCAGTACTTC. It encodes CASRTGTSAVSTYEQYF.

The table lists this clone with a count of one. The J gene is TRBJ2-1, the V gene TRBV2; 8 nucleotides line up with TRBD2. Germline V gene sequence: CDR1 SNHLY, CDR2 FYNNEI. J was trimmed by 7 bases and V by 0 bases; bases with no gene match: 8. CDR3 size: 16 residues. The CDR3 sequence is CASSEARSGSRNEQFF. CDR3 DNA: TGTGCCAGCAGTGAAGCGAGGAGCGGGAGTAGGAATGAGCAGTTCTTC.

The chain joins TRBV21-1 to TRBJ1-1. TRBV21-1 is listed as a pseudogene. The CDR3 runs to 16 residues. The DNA of the CDR3 is TGTGCCAGCAGCAAAGCTGACCCAAGCGGGAACACTGAAGCTTTCTTT. Its translation is CASSKADPSGNTEAFF.